A selection of T cell receptor beta chains follows, all from one sample in a study of shared clonotypes between healthy human individuals. Only in-frame clones appear in the TCRdb table, and some are missing; sequencing was by immunoSEQ multiplex PCR. The table records about 2 million clones, roughly 95% of them present only once. Sequenced material: naive CD4+ T cells sorted from blood. These receptors came from a man between 18 and 35 years old in good health. CDR3s include the opening cysteine and the closing phenylalanine or tryptophan. A D gene is named only where the DNA matches it firmly.

V: TRBV18; length: 17; D: .; J: TRBJ1-1; CDR3: CASSPLPSFSMNTEAFF
V: TRBV5-1; length: 15; D: TRBD2; J: TRBJ2-3; CDR3: CASSRLAGGTDTQYF
V: TRBV12-5; length: 18; D: TRBD2; J: TRBJ2-3; CDR3: CASASGTSGALGTDTQYF
V: TRBV6-1; length: 13; D: TRBD2; J: TRBJ2-7; CDR3: CASRRAGSGEQYF
V: TRBV5-4; length: 14; D: TRBD2; J: TRBJ2-7; CDR3: CASSLEASGYEQYF
V: TRBV18; length: 14; D: TRBD1; J: TRBJ2-5; CDR3: CASSSTGGGETQYF
V: TRBV14; length: 15; D: TRBD1; J: TRBJ1-4; CDR3: CASSRRQGLGEKLFF
V: TRBV9; length: 14; D: .; J: TRBJ2-5; CDR3: CASSVGGRGETQYF
V: TRBV5-1; length: 14; D: .; J: TRBJ1-1; CDR3: CASSLTEITTEAFF
V: TRBV4-3; length: 14; D: TRBD2; J: TRBJ2-1; CDR3: CASSRLAGYNEQFF
V: TRBV19; length: 15; D: .; J: TRBJ1-5; CDR3: CASSIVEVSNQPQHF
V: TRBV6-5; length: 14; D: .; J: TRBJ2-1; CDR3: CASSSHSGTPPKFF
V: TRBV5-1; length: 12; D: .; J: TRBJ2-1; CDR3: CASRWASNEQFF
V: TRBV9; length: 16; D: .; J: TRBJ2-3; CDR3: CASSVGAEWGTDTQYF
V: TRBV6-5; length: 13; D: .; J: TRBJ2-2; CDR3: CASRRQAPGELFF
V: TRBV30; length: 14; D: TRBD1; J: TRBJ1-2; CDR3: CAWSPGQKNYGYTF
V: TRBV25-1; length: 14; D: .; J: TRBJ1-1; CDR3: CASASTGSSTEAFF
V: TRBV11-2; length: 17; D: .; J: TRBJ2-7; CDR3: CASSLWSRGRSSYEQYF
V: TRBV2; length: 14; D: .; J: TRBJ2-7; CDR3: CASSESGQTYEQYF
V: TRBV4-3; length: 13; D: .; J: TRBJ1-4; CDR3: CASSHYSGEKLFF
V: TRBV11-2; length: 14; D: .; J: TRBJ1-2; CDR3: CASSLGGLLDGYTF
V: TRBV7-2; length: 16; D: TRBD1; J: TRBJ2-7; CDR3: CASSFWVGQGTYEQYF
V: TRBV2; length: 22; D: TRBD1; J: TRBJ2-7; CDR3: CASSEALELWGRQGSVGYEQYF
V: TRBV7-2; length: 13; D: TRBD1; J: TRBJ1-2; CDR3: CASAPGQIYGYTF
V: TRBV30; length: 16; D: .; J: TRBJ1-6; CDR3: CAWRGGWESYNSPLHF
V: TRBV28; length: 17; D: TRBD1; J: TRBJ1-2; CDR3: CASSFPPGDRAFLGYTF
V: TRBV5-1; length: 12; D: TRBD1; J: TRBJ1-1; CDR3: CASSLEQGRSFF
V: TRBV19; length: 16; D: .; J: TRBJ2-3; CDR3: CASSPEGTRVTDTQYF
V: TRBV19; length: 14; D: .; J: TRBJ2-7; CDR3: CASSHSWSPYEQYF
V: TRBV5-1; length: 15; D: .; J: TRBJ2-7; CDR3: CASSWGDQRFYEQYF
V: TRBV15; length: 15; D: .; J: TRBJ1-4; CDR3: CATSRASGWDEKLFF
V: TRBV7-2; length: 13; D: .; J: TRBJ1-6; CDR3: CASSLVQDSPLHF
V: TRBV5-4; length: 14; D: .; J: TRBJ2-1; CDR3: CASSLLARYNEQFF
V: TRBV7-2; length: 13; D: .; J: TRBJ2-3; CDR3: CASSVGPADTQYF
V: TRBV28; length: 14; D: .; J: TRBJ2-7; CDR3: CASSPPTRIYEQYF
V: TRBV5-6; length: 13; D: .; J: TRBJ2-5; CDR3: CASTPGRQETQYF
V: TRBV27; length: 17; D: TRBD1; J: TRBJ1-6; CDR3: CASSFLISGTVNSPLHF
V: TRBV10-3; length: 13; D: .; J: TRBJ2-5; CDR3: CAIGSGDGETQYF
V: TRBV7-2; length: 11; D: .; J: TRBJ2-7; CDR3: CASSLGVAVDF
V: TRBV7-2; length: 15; D: .; J: TRBJ1-2; CDR3: CASSFVSSLSYGYTF
V: TRBV5-6; length: 15; D: .; J: TRBJ2-3; CDR3: CASRREQSTTDTQYF
V: TRBV29-1; length: 8; D: .; J: TRBJ1-2; CDR3: CSAHGYTF
V: TRBV9; length: 15; D: TRBD2; J: TRBJ2-2; CDR3: CASSRTSGNTGELFF
V: TRBV10-3; length: 14; D: TRBD2; J: TRBJ2-3; CDR3: CATLAGASTDTQYF
V: TRBV28; length: 15; D: TRBD1; J: TRBJ1-3; CDR3: CASRPGQGRGNTIYF
V: TRBV2; length: 12; D: TRBD1; J: TRBJ1-2; CDR3: CASTFRTGENTF
V: TRBV2; length: 14; D: TRBD2; J: TRBJ2-7; CDR3: CASSAAGGPNWKYF
V: TRBV7-2; length: 13; D: .; J: TRBJ2-3; CDR3: CASSWSRTDTQYF
V: TRBV7-2; length: 15; D: TRBD1; J: TRBJ2-1; CDR3: CASSPRDRGYNEQFF
V: TRBV7-8; length: 15; D: TRBD2; J: TRBJ2-7; CDR3: CASSPWTSGRDEQYF
V: TRBV30; length: 11; D: .; J: TRBJ1-2; CDR3: CAWANRDGYTF
V: TRBV19; length: 16; D: TRBD2; J: TRBJ2-3; CDR3: CASSIGTSRGADTQYF
V: TRBV6-1; length: 12; D: .; J: TRBJ2-3; CDR3: CAISPTGVTQYF
V: TRBV6-5; length: 15; D: .; J: TRBJ1-2; CDR3: CASSYGGPPNYGYTF
V: TRBV6-5; length: 11; D: .; J: TRBJ1-1; CDR3: CASSTYTEAFF
V: TRBV6-5; length: 12; D: .; J: TRBJ1-2; CDR3: CASSYSGGGYTF
V: TRBV20-1; length: 10; D: .; J: TRBJ2-7; CDR3: CSVQKYEQYF